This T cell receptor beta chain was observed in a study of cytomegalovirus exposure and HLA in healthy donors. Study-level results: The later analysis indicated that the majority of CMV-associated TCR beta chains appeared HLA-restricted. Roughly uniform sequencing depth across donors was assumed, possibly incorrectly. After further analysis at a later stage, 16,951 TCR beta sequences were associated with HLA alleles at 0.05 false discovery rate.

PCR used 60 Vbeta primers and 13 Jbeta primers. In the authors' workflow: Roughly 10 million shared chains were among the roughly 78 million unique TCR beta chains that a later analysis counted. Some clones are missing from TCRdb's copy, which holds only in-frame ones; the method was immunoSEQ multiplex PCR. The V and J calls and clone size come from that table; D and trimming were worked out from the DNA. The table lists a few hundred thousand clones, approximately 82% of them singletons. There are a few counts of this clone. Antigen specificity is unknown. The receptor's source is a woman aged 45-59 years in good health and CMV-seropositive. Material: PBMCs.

The CDR3 loop is CASSLAVLAGPGELFF. The CDR3 nucleotides read TGTGCCAGCAGCTTAGCGGTTCTAGCGGGGCCCGGGGAGCTGTTTTTT. V and J are TRBV7-2 and TRBJ2-2, with 9 bases matching TRBD2. This CDR3 is built from 16 residues. V gave up 0 bases and J gave up 6 bases; unmatched junction bases: 5. Germline lookup yields CDR1 SGHTA and CDR2 FQGNSA.